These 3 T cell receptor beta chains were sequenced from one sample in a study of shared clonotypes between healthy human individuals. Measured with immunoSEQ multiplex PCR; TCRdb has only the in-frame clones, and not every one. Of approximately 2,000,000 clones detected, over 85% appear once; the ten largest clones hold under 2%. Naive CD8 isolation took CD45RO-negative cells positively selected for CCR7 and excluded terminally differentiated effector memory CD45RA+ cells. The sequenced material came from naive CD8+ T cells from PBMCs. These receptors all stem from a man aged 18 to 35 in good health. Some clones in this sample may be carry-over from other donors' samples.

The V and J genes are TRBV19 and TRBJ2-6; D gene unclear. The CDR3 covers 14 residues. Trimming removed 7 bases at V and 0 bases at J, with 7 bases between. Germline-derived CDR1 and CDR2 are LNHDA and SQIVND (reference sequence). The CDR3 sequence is CASTSLSGANVLTF. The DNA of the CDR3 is TGTGCCAGTACCTCGCTCTCTGGGGCCAACGTCCTGACTTTC.

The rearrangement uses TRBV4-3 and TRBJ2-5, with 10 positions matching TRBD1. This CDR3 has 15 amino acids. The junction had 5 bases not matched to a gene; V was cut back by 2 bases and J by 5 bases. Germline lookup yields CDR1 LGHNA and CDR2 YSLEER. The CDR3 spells CASSQTTGGRETQYF. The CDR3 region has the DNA TGCGCCAGCAGCCAAACGACAGGGGGCCGGGAGACCCAGTACTTC.

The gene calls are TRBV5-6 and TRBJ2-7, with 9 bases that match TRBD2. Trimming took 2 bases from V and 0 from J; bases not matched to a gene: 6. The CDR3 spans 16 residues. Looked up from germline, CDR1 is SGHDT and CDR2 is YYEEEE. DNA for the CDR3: TGTGCCAGCAGCTTTTACGGGACTAGCTTCTCCTACGAGCAGTACTTC. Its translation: CASSFYGTSFSYEQYF. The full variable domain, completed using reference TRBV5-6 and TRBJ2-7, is DAGVTQSPTHLIKTRGQQVTLRCSPKSGHDTVSWYQQALGQGPQFIFQYYEEEERQRGNFPDRFSGHQFPNYSSELNVNALLLGDSALYLCASSFYGTSFSYEQYFGPGTRLTVT.